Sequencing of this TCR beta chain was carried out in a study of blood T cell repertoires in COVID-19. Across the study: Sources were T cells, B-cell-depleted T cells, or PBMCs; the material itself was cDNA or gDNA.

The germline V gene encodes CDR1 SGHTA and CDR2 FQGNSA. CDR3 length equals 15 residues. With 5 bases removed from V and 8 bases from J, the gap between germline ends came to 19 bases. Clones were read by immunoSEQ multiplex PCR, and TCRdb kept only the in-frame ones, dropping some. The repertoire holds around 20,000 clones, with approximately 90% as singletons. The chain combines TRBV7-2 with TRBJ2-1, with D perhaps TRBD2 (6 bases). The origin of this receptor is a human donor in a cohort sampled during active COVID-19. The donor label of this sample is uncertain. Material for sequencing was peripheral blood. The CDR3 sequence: CASSPGLGQEDEQFF. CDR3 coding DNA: TGTGCCAGCAGCCCGGGACTTGGACAAGAGGATGAGCAGTTCTTC.